This TCR beta chain was obtained from a study of tumor and adjacent non-tumor tissue in lung cancer. Across the whole study: On average, productive TCRbeta reads reached some 4.2 million per sample. General study results and limits: Tumor repertoires had a smaller top 100 clone share than normal lung.

Three rounds of nested PCR, following a modified ARM-PCR protocol, produced the TCRbeta library. MiXCR, applied by TCRdb to the multiplex PCR reads, yields one record per CDR3 protein. Of some 95,000 distinct CDR3 sequences in the sample, approximately 80% were seen once. RNA was extracted from bulk tissue without any cell sorting. The normal lung tissue was taken more than 3 cm from the tumor edge. Many counts were recorded for this clonotype. No antigen is known for it. Specimen: distant non-tumor lung tissue. The origin of this receptor is a man in his sixties with small cell lung cancer.

The CDR3 DNA reads as TGTGCCAGCAGCCAACAGGGATATGGAAACACCATATATTTT. Translating it yields CASSQQGYGNTIYF. The chain joins TRBV4-2 to TRBJ1-3; a weak D match, TRBD1 (5 bases). The germline gives CDR1 LGHNA, CDR2 YNFKEQ. The germline V and J ends were trimmed by 2 bases and 3 bases, with 8 bases remaining between them. This CDR3 is built from 14 residues.